A single sample gave rise to the 16 T cell receptor beta chains below, sequenced in a study of blood T cell repertoires in COVID-19. Clones were read by immunoSEQ multiplex PCR, and TCRdb kept only the in-frame ones, dropping some. The sample has approximately 260,000 clones, about nine tenths seen once; the top ten hold approximately 2.2%. The specimen sequenced was peripheral blood. These receptors all stem from a man in his fifties with acute or convalescent COVID-19.

The chain carries TRBV7-3 and TRBJ2-1; TRBD2 aligns across 13 bases. There are 15 residues in the CDR3. With 5 bases clipped from V and 9 bases from J, the junction kept 7 bases outside the gene matches. The germline V gene has CDR1 SGHTA and CDR2 FQGTGA. In DNA form, the CDR3 reads TGTGCCAGCAGCACCGGGACTAGCGGGGTGGGTGAGCAGTTCTTC. Protein product: CASSTGTSGVGEQFF.

The chain combines TRBV30 with TRBJ1-4; 9 bases fit TRBD1. The V and J ends lost 3 bases and 0 bases, in that order; junction bases with no gene match: 2. The CDR3 has 15 amino acids. CDR1 and CDR2 (germline): GTSNPN, SVGIG (reference sequence). The CDR3 region is CAWRGQGATNEKLFF. In DNA, the CDR3 is TGTGCCTGGAGGGGACAGGGTGCAACTAATGAAAAACTGTTTTTT.

The V call is TRBV25-1, the J call TRBJ2-5, with 11 bases matching TRBD2. The V gene end was trimmed by 6 bases and the J gene end by 3 bases; junction bases not matched to a gene: 12. The CDR3 totals 17 residues. Germline loops: CDR1 MGHDK, CDR2 SYGVNS. The CDR3 nucleotides are TGTGCCAGCAGCCCCTCACCGGGACTAGCGGAGAAAGAGACCCAGTACTTC. Protein sequence: CASSPSPGLAEKETQYF.

The gene calls are TRBV4-1 and TRBJ2-5, with D perhaps TRBD2 (6 bases). V was clipped by 8 bases and J by 9 bases, with 25 bases between them. The germline CDR1 and CDR2 sequences are MGHRA and YSYEKL. There are 15 residues in the CDR3. CDR3 sequence reads: CASREEGAGWGAQYF. CDR3 DNA sequence: TGCGCCAGCCGTGAGGAGGGCGCGGGATGGGGGGCCCAGTACTTC.

This clone has at least ten counts. This rearrangement joins TRBV6-5 to TRBJ2-5; tentative D call: TRBD2 (6 bases). Trimming stripped 0 bases from V and 6 bases from J, with 8 bases between. This CDR3 is built from 13 residues. The V gene's germline CDR1 is MNHEY and CDR2 SVGAGI. CDR3 sequence reads: CASSYSGTQTQYF. In nucleotides, the CDR3 is TGTGCCAGCAGTTACTCCGGGACTCAGACCCAGTACTTC.

The V gene is TRBV30, the J gene TRBJ1-6; TRBD1 might be the D (5 bases). Trimming stripped 4 bases from V and 7 bases from J, with 11 bases between. The CDR3 is 13 residues long. Germline V gives CDR1 GTSNPN, CDR2 SVGIG (reference sequence). In DNA, the CDR3 is TGTGCCTGGACGTGGGGCGGCAATTCACCCCTCCACTTT. Residues: CAWTWGGNSPLHF.

This rearrangement joins TRBV5-1 to TRBJ2-2; TRBD2 is a possible D gene (5 bases). The V gene's germline CDR1 is SGHRS and CDR2 YFSETQ. The CDR3 runs to 14 residues. With 4 bases removed from V and 6 bases from J, the gap between germline ends came to 13 bases. The CDR3 DNA is TGCGCCAGCAGCCCGGGGTCTGGTGCCGGGGAGCTGTTTTTT. It is translated as CASSPGSGAGELFF.

This clone appeared a single time. This sample also contains other DNA sequences that code for the same CDR3. The chain carries TRBV9 and TRBJ1-1, with D unclear. This CDR3 has 13 residues. The V end lost 1 base, the J end lost 3 bases, and 7 bases lay between the germline ends. CDR1 and CDR2 from the germline V gene are SGDLS and YYNGEE. CDR3 amino acids: CASSVSPYTEAFF. In nucleotides, the CDR3 is TGTGCCAGCAGCGTATCTCCGTACACTGAAGCTTTCTTT.

This clone was found once. The rearrangement joins TRBV7-9 to TRBJ1-5; D possibly corresponds to TRBD1 (6 bases). The CDR3 consists of 15 residues. V gave up 5 bases and J gave up 4 bases, with 15 bases separating them. Per germline, CDR1 SEHNR and CDR2 FQNEAQ (reference sequence). The CDR3 reads CASSPRGDRNQPQHF. For the CDR3, the DNA is TGTGCCAGCAGCCCTAGGGGCGACAGGAATCAGCCCCAGCATTTT.

The CDR3, as DNA: TGTGCCAGCAGCACCAGGCTTGACGAGCAGTACTTC. Translation gives CASSTRLDEQYF. This chain uses TRBV5-5 with TRBJ2-7; D is undetermined. This CDR3 region has 12 residues. Germline V gene lookup returns CDR1 SGHKS and CDR2 YYEKEE (reference sequence). Trimming left V 4 bases short and J 5 bases short, with 10 bases between.

The rearrangement joins TRBV27 to TRBJ1-2; 7 nucleotides line up with TRBD1. In germline, CDR1 is MNHEY, CDR2 SMNVEV (reference sequence). The CDR3 spans 12 residues. Germline trimming cut 5 bases from V and 8 bases from J; bases unmatched to any gene: 5. The CDR3 loop is CASSGQGVGYTF. CDR3 DNA sequence: TGTGCCAGCAGTGGCCAGGGGGTGGGCTACACCTTC.

This sequence joins TRBV19 and TRBJ1-1, with 8 bases that match TRBD1. This CDR3 is built from 14 residues. The V segment lost 7 bases and the J segment 2 bases; nucleotides outside the gene matches: 6. Germline V CDR1 and CDR2: LNHDA, SQIVND (reference sequence). As DNA, the CDR3 is TGTGCCAGTACCCCGGACAGGGTAAACACTGAAGCTTTCTTT. Translation: CASTPDRVNTEAFF. Drawing the rest from reference TRBV19 and TRBJ1-1, the complete variable domain is DGGITQSPKYLFRKEGQNVTLSCEQNLNHDAMYWYRQDPGQGLRLIYYSQIVNDFQKGDIAEGYSVSREKKESFPLTVTSAQKNPTAFYLCASTPDRVNTEAFFGQGTRLTVV.

This clone was observed a single time. The CDR3 loop reads CASSRDSLYGYTF. The CDR3 nucleotides are TGTGCCAGTAGTCGGGACAGCCTCTATGGCTACACCTTC. The rearrangement uses TRBV19 and TRBJ1-2; 7 positions match TRBD1. Germline V gene data show CDR1 as LNHDA and CDR2 as SQIVND (reference sequence). The CDR3 is 13 residues long. Trimming took 5 bases from V and 4 from J; bases not matched to a gene: 4.

This chain connects TRBV19 to TRBJ2-3, with 9 bases aligning to TRBD2. This CDR3 is 14 amino acids long. Trimming took 3 bases from V and 2 from J; bases not matched to a gene: 0. The germline CDR1 and CDR2 sequences are LNHDA and SQIVND (reference sequence). CDR3 sequence: CASSMGLATDTQYF. DNA of the CDR3: TGTGCCAGTAGTATGGGACTAGCCACAGATACGCAGTATTTT.

The rearrangement joins TRBV5-4 to TRBJ1-1; tentatively, D is TRBD1 (5 bases). CDR3 length equals 15 residues. The germline V and J ends were trimmed by 4 bases and 0 bases, with 13 bases remaining between them. The germline gives CDR1 SGHNT, CDR2 YYREEE (reference sequence). CDR3 in amino acids: CASSNRAGLNTEAFF. CDR3 DNA: TGTGCCAGCAGCAACCGCGCAGGGTTGAACACTGAAGCTTTCTTT.

CDR3 sequence: CASSQPPETQYF. CDR3 DNA: TGTGCCAGCAGCCAACCCCCGGAGACCCAGTACTTC. This chain uses TRBV3-1 (or the pseudogene TRBV3-2) with TRBJ2-5; D is unresolved. In germline, CDR1 is LGHDT, CDR2 YNNKEL (reference sequence). The CDR3 covers 12 residues. Trimming removed 2 bases at V and 5 bases at J, with 6 bases between.